The source of this T cell receptor (beta chain) is a study of read filtering for tumor transcriptome and immune sequencing. This clonotype occurred a few times. What it binds is unknown. The CDR3 loop spans 19 amino acids. Germline CDR1 MNHEY, CDR2 SMNVEV (reference sequence). With 3 bases clipped from V and 4 bases from J, the junction kept 14 bases outside the gene matches. Whole-study results and caveats: Correlation between methods rose after single-read clonotypes were removed.

Molecular barcoded adaptors covering alpha/delta and beta/gamma chains were used on roughly 370 ng RNA. MiXCR, applied by TCRdb to the reads, yields one record per CDR3 protein. This table has about 57,000 distinct CDR3 sequences, approximately 22% appearing once. Sequencing was carried out using a population of CD138-negative cells sorted from bone marrow. V gene TRBV27 combines with J gene TRBJ2-2; 10 bases fit TRBD2. The clonotype comes from a donor at least 40 years old with multiple myeloma. The CDR3 DNA sequence: TGTGCCAGCAGTTTGGGGCCCTGGAGCGGGGGGGCCCCCACCGGGGAGCTGTTTTTT. Amino acid sequence: CASSLGPWSGGAPTGELFF.